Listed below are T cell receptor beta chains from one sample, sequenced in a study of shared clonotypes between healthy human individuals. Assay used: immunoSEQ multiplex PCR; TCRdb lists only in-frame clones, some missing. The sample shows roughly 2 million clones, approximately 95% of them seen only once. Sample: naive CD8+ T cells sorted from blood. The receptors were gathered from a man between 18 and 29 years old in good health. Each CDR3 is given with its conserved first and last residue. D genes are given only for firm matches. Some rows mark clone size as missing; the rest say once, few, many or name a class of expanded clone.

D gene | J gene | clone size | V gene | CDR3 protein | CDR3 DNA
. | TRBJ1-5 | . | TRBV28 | CASSFFDNSNQPQHF | TGTGCCAGCAGTTTTTTTGATAATAGCAATCAGCCCCAGCATTTT
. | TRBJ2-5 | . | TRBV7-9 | CASRGTRSAETQYF | TGTGCCAGCAGGGGGACACGCAGCGCGGAGACCCAGTACTTC
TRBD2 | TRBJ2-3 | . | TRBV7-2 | CASSFLGGTDTQYF | TGTGCCAGCAGCTTTTTGGGGGGGACAGATACGCAGTATTTT
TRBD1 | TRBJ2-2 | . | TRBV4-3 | CASSRGRDRGYTGELFF | TGCGCCAGCAGCAGGGGCCGGGACAGGGGATACACCGGGGAGCTGTTTTTT
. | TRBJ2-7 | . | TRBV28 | CASSFGQNYEQYF | TGTGCCAGCAGTTTTGGGCAGAACTACGAGCAGTACTTC
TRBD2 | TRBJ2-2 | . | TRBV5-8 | CASSLVRRGTGELFF | TGTGCCAGCAGCTTGGTTCGGCGGGGGACCGGGGAGCTGTTTTTT
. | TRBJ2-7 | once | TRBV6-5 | CASSSLGNEQYF | TGTGCCAGCAGTTCACTCGGGAACGAGCAGTACTTC
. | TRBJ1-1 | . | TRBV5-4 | CASSLESNTEAFF | TGTGCCAGCAGCTTGGAGTCAAACACTGAAGCTTTCTTT
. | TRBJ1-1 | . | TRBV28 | CASSLPTGSAEAFF | TGTGCCAGCAGCTTGCCCACAGGGAGCGCTGAAGCTTTCTTT
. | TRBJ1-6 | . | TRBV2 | CASTFDGSSYNSPLHF | TGTGCCAGCACTTTCGACGGAAGCTCCTATAATTCACCCCTCCACTTT
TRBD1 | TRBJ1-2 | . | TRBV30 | CAWRAISGTGKDGYTF | TGTGCCTGGAGGGCTATTTCCGGGACAGGGAAGGATGGCTACACCTTC
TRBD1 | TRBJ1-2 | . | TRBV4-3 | CASSPMKGTGDGYTF | TGCGCCAGCAGCCCTATGAAGGGGACAGGGGATGGCTACACCTTC
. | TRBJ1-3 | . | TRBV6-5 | CASQTFGEGNTIYF | TGTGCCAGCCAAACCTTCGGCGAGGGAAACACCATATATTTT
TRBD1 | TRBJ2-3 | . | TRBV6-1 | CASSAQQGEGTDTQYF | TGTGCCAGCAGTGCCCAACAGGGGGAAGGCACAGATACGCAGTATTTT
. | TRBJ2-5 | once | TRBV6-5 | CASSQGQGGETQYF | TGTGCCAGCAGTCAAGGACAGGGAGGGGAGACCCAGTACTTC
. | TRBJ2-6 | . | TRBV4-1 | CASSRVEGVDSGANVLTF | TGCGCCAGCAGCCGGGTGGAGGGGGTTGATTCTGGGGCCAACGTCCTGACTTTC
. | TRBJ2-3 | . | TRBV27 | CASSPSGHTSTDTQYF | TGTGCCAGCAGTCCCAGCGGACATACTAGCACAGATACGCAGTATTTT